Listed below are T cell receptor beta chains from one sample, sequenced in a study of blood T cell repertoires in COVID-19. Clones were read by immunoSEQ multiplex PCR, and TCRdb kept only the in-frame ones, dropping some. The table has about 240,000 clones, over 70% seen once. The specimen sequenced was peripheral blood. The receptors come from a woman at least 80 years old with acute or convalescent COVID-19. The CDR3 runs from the conserved cysteine through the conserved F or W. The D gene is left open where the match is weak. Clone size is given for some rows only: seen once, a few or many times, or a class if the clone is expanded.

CDR3nt,CDR3aa,d_gene,abundance,v_gene,j_gene
TGTGCCAGCAGCCTCGAACAGGGGACTAACTATGGCTACACCTTC,CASSLEQGTNYGYTF,TRBD1,.,TRBV2,TRBJ1-2
TGTGCCAGCAGTTACCCCCTCGATCAGCCCCAGCATTTT,CASSYPLDQPQHF,.,.,TRBV6-6,TRBJ1-5
TGCGCCAGCAGCTTGGCCTCGCTGGGCCGCGACGAGCAGTACTTC,CASSLASLGRDEQYF,.,.,TRBV5-1,TRBJ2-7
TGCGCCAGCAGCTACTTACTAGCGGGGGGACAAGAGACCCAGTACTTC,CASSYLLAGGQETQYF,TRBD2,.,TRBV5-1,TRBJ2-5
TGTGCCACCAGCATTCAGGCCTCCTTCGGCAATGAGCAGTTCTTC,CATSIQASFGNEQFF,.,.,TRBV15,TRBJ2-1
TGTGCCTGGAGTTTAAGCACAGATACGCAGTATTTT,CAWSLSTDTQYF,.,once,TRBV30,TRBJ2-3
TGTGCCAGCTCACCACGGACTAGCGGGAGCAATGAGCAGTTCTTC,CASSPRTSGSNEQFF,TRBD2,.,TRBV18,TRBJ2-1
TGCGCCAGCAGCCAAGATTGGGGGCGACTAGCGGGATCTTCAGATACGCAGTATTTT,CASSQDWGRLAGSSDTQYF,TRBD2,.,TRBV4-1,TRBJ2-3
TGTGCCAGCAGTGAAGGGTGGAGCGGCGGCTACACCTTC,CASSEGWSGGYTF,.,.,TRBV25-1,TRBJ1-2
TGTGCCACCAGCAGTACCGACCGGGGACAGGGGGTCTACAATGAGCAGTTCTTC,CATSSTDRGQGVYNEQFF,TRBD1,.,TRBV15,TRBJ2-1
TGTGCCAGCAGCCGCCAGCGGGGACAGGGACAGAATGAGCAGTTCTTC,CASSRQRGQGQNEQFF,TRBD1,few,TRBV7-2,TRBJ2-1
TGCGCCAGCAGCTTTCAGGGATCGAACACTGAAGCTTTCTTT,CASSFQGSNTEAFF,.,once,TRBV5-1,TRBJ1-1
TGTGCCAGCAGCTACGGACTAGCGGGGGCCCGTACCTACGAGCAGTACTTC,CASSYGLAGARTYEQYF,TRBD2,once,TRBV13,TRBJ2-7
TGTGCCACCCAGGCAGCGGGAGTAACCTACGAGCAGTACTTC,CATQAAGVTYEQYF,TRBD2,.,TRBV27,TRBJ2-7
TGTGCCAGCAGTTTCTGGGGGAGGATGGATACGCAGTATTTT,CASSFWGRMDTQYF,.,.,TRBV27,TRBJ2-3
TGTGCCAGCAGCCAAGCAGGACAGAAGCCGGGGGGCTACACCTTC,CASSQAGQKPGGYTF,.,.,TRBV3-1/TRBV3-2,TRBJ1-2
TGTGCCAGCAGCTTAGGACCAGGGGGATCCGGGGCCAACGTCCTGACTTTC,CASSLGPGGSGANVLTF,TRBD1,.,TRBV7-2,TRBJ2-6
TGTGCCAGCAGCTTAGACAGGGGGACGGCAGATACGCAGTATTTT,CASSLDRGTADTQYF,TRBD1,.,TRBV7-2,TRBJ2-3
TGCGCCAGCAGCTTGGGGGACAGGGGGCCTGGATATGGCTACACCTTC,CASSLGDRGPGYGYTF,TRBD1,.,TRBV5-1,TRBJ1-2
TGTGCCAGCAGCCCTAACAGGGGGCGACAGACCCAGTACTTC,CASSPNRGRQTQYF,TRBD1,once,TRBV5-4,TRBJ2-5
TGTGCCAGCAGTTACTCGGGCAGTGAGCAGTTCTTC,CASSYSGSEQFF,.,.,TRBV6-6,TRBJ2-1
TGTGCCAGTAACTACAGGGCTAATAACTATGGCTACACCTTC,CASNYRANNYGYTF,.,.,TRBV19,TRBJ1-2
TGTGCCAGCAGCCCCCGGCGGACTAGCGGGGGGCCATACAATGAGCAGTTCTTC,CASSPRRTSGGPYNEQFF,TRBD2,.,TRBV7-9,TRBJ2-1
TGCGCCAGCAGGCCCGACCGGGGACAGGGTACCCACGAGCAGTACTTC,CASRPDRGQGTHEQYF,TRBD1,.,TRBV23-1,TRBJ2-7
TGTGCCAGCAGTCGCACTAGCGGTTTACCCCAGCGGAATGAGCAGTTCTTC,CASSRTSGLPQRNEQFF,TRBD2,once,TRBV27,TRBJ2-1
TGTGCCAGCAGCGTTCAACCAGGGGGCGGGAATGAGCAGTTCTTC,CASSVQPGGGNEQFF,TRBD1,.,TRBV5-4,TRBJ2-1
TGTGCCATCAGTGACAGGGGAAGCAATCAGCCCCAGCATTTT,CAISDRGSNQPQHF,.,.,TRBV10-3,TRBJ1-5
TGTGCCAGCAGCCCCACGGGACACCGCAATGAGCAGTTCTTC,CASSPTGHRNEQFF,.,.,TRBV3-1/TRBV3-2,TRBJ2-1
TGCAGCGTGGACTCCGGGACAGGAGGAAGAGACTACACCTTC,CSVDSGTGGRDYTF,TRBD1,once,TRBV29-1,TRBJ1-2
TGCGCCAGCAGCATCGGACAGGGGACCGGGGAGCTGTTTTTT,CASSIGQGTGELFF,TRBD1,.,TRBV5-1,TRBJ2-2
TGCAGTGCCGGGGGAAACTATGGCTACACCTTC,CSAGGNYGYTF,.,.,TRBV20-1,TRBJ1-2
TGTGCTAGTGGTTTATCGGGGGTTGCTGAGCAGTTCTTC,CASGLSGVAEQFF,.,few,TRBV12-5,TRBJ2-1
TGTGCCAGCTCACCACAAGGACAGGGGATTTATGGCTACACCTTC,CASSPQGQGIYGYTF,TRBD1,.,TRBV18,TRBJ1-2
TGTGCCAGCAGTTCGGGCTGGACAGGGCTAGCGGAAAAACTGTTTTTT,CASSSGWTGLAEKLFF,TRBD1,.,TRBV27,TRBJ1-4
TGTGCTAGTGGTTTGGCACCTGCCCCGGACAGGCAAGAGACCCAGTACTTC,CASGLAPAPDRQETQYF,TRBD1,.,TRBV12-5,TRBJ2-5
TGTGCCAGCAGCCAAGGGGAGATGCCCCAGTACTTC,CASSQGEMPQYF,.,.,TRBV3-1/TRBV3-2,TRBJ2-5
TGCGCCAGCAGTCCTGGACTAGCGGGAGTTGGCTCCTACAATGAGCAGTTCTTC,CASSPGLAGVGSYNEQFF,TRBD2,once,TRBV4-1,TRBJ2-1
TGTGCCAGCAGCCCGAACGATCTCCGGACAGGGGCGTCCTATAATTCACCCCTCCACTTT,CASSPNDLRTGASYNSPLHF,TRBD1,.,TRBV14,TRBJ1-6
TGTGCCAGCGGGCGAGACAGGGCTGTTGAGCAGTTCTTC,CASGRDRAVEQFF,TRBD1,.,TRBV27,TRBJ2-1
TGTGCCAGTAGTCTTAACCGGTATGAGCAGTTCTTC,CASSLNRYEQFF,.,.,TRBV19,TRBJ2-1
TGTGCCAGTACGGCGACTAGCGCGACCTACGAGCAGTACTTC,CASTATSATYEQYF,TRBD2,once,TRBV19,TRBJ2-7
TGTGCCAGCAGCCCAGGACTAGCGGGAGGGACGAACACCGGGGAGCTGTTTTTT,CASSPGLAGGTNTGELFF,TRBD2,.,TRBV7-9,TRBJ2-2
TGTGCCATCAAAGACTCAGACCCTCAGCCCCAGCATTTT,CAIKDSDPQPQHF,.,.,TRBV10-3,TRBJ1-5
TGTGCCAGCAGCTTAGACATATACAATGAGCAGTTCTTC,CASSLDIYNEQFF,.,.,TRBV7-3,TRBJ2-1
TGTGCCAGCAGAGGAAATGAGGGCTCCTATGGCTACACCTTC,CASRGNEGSYGYTF,.,.,TRBV7-9,TRBJ1-2
TGCGCCAGCAGCTCCGGACAGGGCCAAACTGAAGCTTTCTTT,CASSSGQGQTEAFF,TRBD1,.,TRBV5-1,TRBJ1-1
TGTGCCAGCAGCCAATTGACGGGGAGGGCAGGTAATGAAAAACTGTTTTTT,CASSQLTGRAGNEKLFF,.,.,TRBV3-1/TRBV3-2,TRBJ1-4
TGTGCCAGCAGCTTATTCCGGGGAGGGGACACTGAAGCTTTCTTT,CASSLFRGGDTEAFF,.,.,TRBV7-2,TRBJ1-1
TGTGCCAGCAGCCACGCCTGGACAGGGGTATCTGGTGGCTACACCTTC,CASSHAWTGVSGGYTF,TRBD1,.,TRBV5-5,TRBJ1-2
TGTGCCAGCAGCCCCATTCAGGCTACGGGAGACGGTGAGCAGTTCTTC,CASSPIQATGDGEQFF,.,.,TRBV7-9,TRBJ2-1
TGCAGCGTTGTAAGGGACTTGGGGACTGAAGCTTTCTTT,CSVVRDLGTEAFF,.,few,TRBV29-1,TRBJ1-1
TGTGCCAGCAGCTTAATTGGGGGTACTAGCGGGGCCACCAGCTCCTACAATGAGCAGTTCTTC,CASSLIGGTSGATSSYNEQFF,TRBD2,.,TRBV7-3,TRBJ2-1
TGCGCCAGCAGCGTAGGACAGGGTAACTATGGCTACACCTTC,CASSVGQGNYGYTF,TRBD1,few,TRBV5-1,TRBJ1-2
TGTGCCAGCAGCCAATCGACACACGTGAAACTGTTTTTT,CASSQSTHVKLFF,.,.,TRBV16,TRBJ1-4
TGTGCCAGCAGCGTAGATCTAGCGGGCCCCCGGGAGCAGTTCTTC,CASSVDLAGPREQFF,TRBD2,.,TRBV9,TRBJ2-1
TGTGCCAGCAGCTCGGGACAGGGGCACACTGAAGCTTTCTTT,CASSSGQGHTEAFF,.,.,TRBV12-1,TRBJ1-1
TGTGCCAGCAGCTTTAGGGGGCTTGGCACCGGGGAGCTGTTTTTT,CASSFRGLGTGELFF,TRBD1,once,TRBV5-4,TRBJ2-2
TGTGCCAGCAGCGCAACAGGGACAGGGACCTATGGCTACACCTTC,CASSATGTGTYGYTF,TRBD1,.,TRBV5-8,TRBJ1-2
TGTGCCAGCAGCGTAGGGGAGTACACCGGGGAGCTGTTTTTT,CASSVGEYTGELFF,.,.,TRBV9,TRBJ2-2
TGTGCCAGCAGCTTGGCCGGTAGAGGGGGCTATGGCTACACCTTC,CASSLAGRGGYGYTF,.,.,TRBV5-6,TRBJ1-2